The sequence of this TCR beta chain was determined in a study of identical twins. Points from the study as a whole: Zero-insertion analyses were open to partial confounding by invariant MAIT and iNKT cells.

TCRdb fed the 5' RACE reads into MiXCR, producing one record per CDR3 protein. The data contain 600,000 to 850,000 distinct CDR3 sequences, roughly 20% of them singletons. Concerning this clonotype itself: As yet, its antigen is unknown.

The sample also formed part of further work on T cells expressing NK-cell markers.

The material sequenced was PBMCs. This TCR was recovered from a woman younger than 35 in good health.

The CDR3 loop is CASSDGLAGGLIGELFF. The CDR3 region has the DNA TGCGCCAGCAGCGACGGACTAGCGGGGGGGCTGATCGGGGAGCTGTTTTTT. The chain links TRBV5-1 to TRBJ2-2; 15 positions agree with TRBD2. The CDR3 sequence is 17 residues long. Per germline, CDR1 SGHRS and CDR2 YFSETQ. V shed 4 bases, J shed 7 bases, and the junction held 8 bases outside the gene matches.